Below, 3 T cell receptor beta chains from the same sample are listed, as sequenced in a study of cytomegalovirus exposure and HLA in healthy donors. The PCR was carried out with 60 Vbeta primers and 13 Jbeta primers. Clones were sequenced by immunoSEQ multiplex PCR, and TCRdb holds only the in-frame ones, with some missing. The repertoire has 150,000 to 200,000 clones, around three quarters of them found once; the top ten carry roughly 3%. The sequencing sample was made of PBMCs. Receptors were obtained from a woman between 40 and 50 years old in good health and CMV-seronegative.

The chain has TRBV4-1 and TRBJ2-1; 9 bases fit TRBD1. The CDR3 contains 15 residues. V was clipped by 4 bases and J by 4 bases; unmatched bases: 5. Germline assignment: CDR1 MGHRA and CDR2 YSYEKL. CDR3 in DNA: TGCGCCAGCAGCCGAGGACAGGGGCCTTACAATGAGCAGTTCTTC. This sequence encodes CASSRGQGPYNEQFF.

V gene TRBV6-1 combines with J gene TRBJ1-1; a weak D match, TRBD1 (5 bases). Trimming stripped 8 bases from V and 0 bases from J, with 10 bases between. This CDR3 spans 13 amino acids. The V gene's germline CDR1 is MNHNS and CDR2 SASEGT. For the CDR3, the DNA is TGTGCCAGCCAGGGTTGGCTGAACACTGAAGCTTTCTTT. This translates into CASQGWLNTEAFF.

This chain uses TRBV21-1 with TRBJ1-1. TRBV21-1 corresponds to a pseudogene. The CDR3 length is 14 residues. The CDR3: CASSLNGENTEAFF. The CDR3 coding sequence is TGTGCCAGCAGCCTAAACGGGGAGAACACTGAAGCTTTCTTT.